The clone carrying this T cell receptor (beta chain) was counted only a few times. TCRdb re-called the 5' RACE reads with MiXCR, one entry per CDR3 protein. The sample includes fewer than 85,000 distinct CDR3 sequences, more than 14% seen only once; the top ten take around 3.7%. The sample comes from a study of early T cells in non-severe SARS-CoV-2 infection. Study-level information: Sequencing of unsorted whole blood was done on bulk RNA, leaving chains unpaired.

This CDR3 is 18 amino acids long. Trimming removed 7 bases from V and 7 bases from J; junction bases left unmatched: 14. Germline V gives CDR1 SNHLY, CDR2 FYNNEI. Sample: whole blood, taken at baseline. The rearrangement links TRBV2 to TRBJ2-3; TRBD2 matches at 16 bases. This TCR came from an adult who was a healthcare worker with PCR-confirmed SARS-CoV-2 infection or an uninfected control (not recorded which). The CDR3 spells CASKRNRGLAGGPHTQYF. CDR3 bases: TGTGCCAGCAAGAGGAACAGGGGACTAGCGGGAGGGCCACATACGCAGTATTTT.